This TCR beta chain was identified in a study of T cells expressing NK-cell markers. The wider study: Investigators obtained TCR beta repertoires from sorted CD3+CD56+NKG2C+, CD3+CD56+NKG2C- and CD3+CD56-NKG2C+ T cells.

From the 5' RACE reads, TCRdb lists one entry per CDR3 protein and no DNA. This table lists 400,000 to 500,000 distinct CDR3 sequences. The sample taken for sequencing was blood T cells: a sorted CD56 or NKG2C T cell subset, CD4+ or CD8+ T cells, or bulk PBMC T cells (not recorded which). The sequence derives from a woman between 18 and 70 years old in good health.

CDR3 in amino acids: CASSLAIRTEIDPTYYYGYTF. The V gene is TRBV7-2, the J gene TRBJ1-2; absent DNA, TCRdb's TRBD1 call cannot be checked. This CDR3 has 21 amino acids. Germline values: CDR1 SGHTA, CDR2 FQGNSA.